The clone carrying this TCR beta chain was counted only a few times. The data derive from a study of beta chain features in type 1 diabetes. The isolated RNA, all of it, was reverse transcribed, so expressed TCRB transcripts were what got sequenced. Assay used: immunoSEQ multiplex PCR; TCRdb lists only in-frame clones, some missing. The sample lists around 500,000 clones; about an eighth were seen once. The sequencing input was naive CD4+ T cells from blood. The sequence was obtained from a woman aged 18 to 35 in good health.

The CDR3 is CASSVLLAKNIQYF. The CDR3 region has the DNA TGTGCCAGCAGTGTTCTGTTAGCCAAAAACATTCAGTACTTC. The gene calls are TRBV2 and TRBJ2-4; D gene ambiguous. Per germline, CDR1 SNHLY and CDR2 FYNNEI. The V end lost 4 bases, the J end lost 0 bases, and 7 bases lay between the germline ends. The CDR3 length is 14 residues.